This is a list of T cell receptor beta chains from one sample in a study of T cells in Graves' hyperthyroidism and ophthalmopathy. TCRdb redid the calling of the multiplex PCR reads with MiXCR, one entry per CDR3 protein. The sample yields approximately 640,000 distinct CDR3 sequences, nearly 45% seen once. The sequenced material came from peripheral blood or thyroid tissue (not recorded which). These receptors were collected from an adult man with Graves' disease, either hyperthyroidism or ophthalmopathy (not recorded which). Each CDR3 is given with its conserved first and last residue. The D gene is left open where the match is weak. The size of a clone is reported for some rows only, either as once, few or many, or as a class for expanded clones.

d_call | j_call | v_call | clone_size | cdr3_aa | cdr3_nt
. | TRBJ1-1 | TRBV20-1 | many | CSARGENTEAFF | TGCAGCGCTAGGGGAGAGAACACTGAAGCTTTCTTT
TRBD1 | TRBJ1-5 | TRBV12-3/TRBV12-4 | . | CACSHRGDQPQHF | TGTGCCTGCAGCCACAGGGGGGATCAGCCCCAGCATTTT
. | TRBJ2-7 | TRBV7-9 | few | CASSLASGILTYEQYF | TGTGCCAGCAGCTTAGCGTCCGGGATCTTAACCTACGAGCAGTACTTC
TRBD1 | TRBJ1-6 | TRBV2 | . | CPSSGSGQALNSPLHF | TGTCCCAGCAGCGGTTCGGGACAGGCCCTTAATTCACCCCTCCACTTT
. | TRBJ2-2 | TRBV20-1 | . | CSARGVGQGMVGELFF | TGCAGTGCTAGAGGGGTTGGGCAGGGGATGGTCGGGGAGCTGTTTTTT
. | TRBJ1-2 | TRBV11-2 | few | CASSLGAREGYTF | TGTGCCAGCAGCTTAGGGGCCAGGGAAGGCTACACCTTC
. | TRBJ1-3 | TRBV10-3 | many | CAISEQGVGNTIYF | TGTGCCATCAGTGAGCAGGGAGTTGGAAACACCATATATTTT
. | TRBJ2-2 | TRBV7-3 | . | CASSLSSWDQGTGELFF | TGTGCCAGCAGCCTAAGCAGCTGGGACCAGGGGACCGGGGAGCTGTTTTTT
. | TRBJ2-2 | TRBV7-6 | . | CASSQVQNTGELFF | TGTGCCAGCAGCCAAGTCCAGAACACCGGGGAGCTGTTTTTT
. | TRBJ2-7 | TRBV7-9 | few | CASSLDRYYEQYF | TGTGCCAGCAGTTTAGACAGGTACTACGAGCAGTACTTC
. | TRBJ2-6 | TRBV5-1 | few | CASSLVPRQPVVSGANVLTF | TGCGCCAGCAGCTTGGTGCCCAGACAGCCTGTAGTCTCTGGGGCCAACGTCCTGACTTTC
. | TRBJ1-5 | TRBV19 | few | CASKGSKTHQPQHF | TGTGCCAGTAAAGGCAGTAAGACCCATCAGCCCCAGCATTTT
. | TRBJ1-5 | TRBV15 | . | CATSRGGGMNYQPQHF | TGTGCCACCAGCAGAGGTGGCGGGATGAACTACCAGCCCCAGCATTTT
. | TRBJ1-5 | TRBV12-3/TRBV12-4 | . | CASSPSLGDNQPQHF | TGTGCCAGCTCACCCTCGCTCGGGGACAATCAGCCCCAGCATTTT
. | TRBJ1-6 | TRBV25-1 | . | CASVREGDSPLHF | TGTGCCAGCGTAAGGGAAGGAGATTCACCCCTCCACTTT
. | TRBJ2-2 | TRBV10-3 | . | CASSQGITGELFF | TGTGCCAGCAGCCAAGGGATCACCGGGGAGCTGTTTTTT
. | TRBJ1-2 | TRBV12-3/TRBV12-4 | once | CASSSWQRTNYGYTF | TGTGCCAGCAGTTCCTGGCAGCGAACAAACTATGGCTACACCTTC
. | TRBJ1-6 | TRBV10-3 | many | CAISEGADSPLHF | TGTGCCATCAGTGAGGGGGCGGATTCACCCCTCCACTTT
TRBD1 | TRBJ1-5 | TRBV6-6 | few | CASSEATGMYQPQHF | TGTGCCAGCAGTGAGGCGACAGGGATGTATCAGCCCCAGCATTTT
TRBD1 | TRBJ2-7 | TRBV5-4 | . | CASSSPTGTVIYEQYF | TGTGCCAGCAGCTCCCCCACCGGGACAGTAATCTACGAGCAGTACTTC
. | TRBJ1-2 | TRBV2 | . | CASSTRRGGGVTNYGYTF | TGTGCCAGCAGTACCCGTCGTGGCGGAGGGGTTACTAACTATGGCTACACCTTC
. | TRBJ1-3 | TRBV7-9 | . | CASSLGGGRLSSGNTIYF | TGTGCCAGCAGCTTAGGAGGCGGCCGGTTAAGCTCTGGAAACACCATATATTTT
. | TRBJ1-2 | TRBV2 | many | CASGGIWGHGYTF | TGTGCCAGTGGCGGCATCTGGGGCCATGGCTACACCTTC
. | TRBJ1-5 | TRBV7-2 | many | CASSFGGAIPVEF | TGTGCCAGCAGCTTCGGTGGTGCCATTCCTGTCGAATTT
. | TRBJ1-1 | TRBV2 | . | CASSHRLMNTEAFF | TGTGCCAGCAGCCACCGATTGATGAACACTGAAGCTTTCTTT
. | TRBJ2-7 | TRBV7-9 | few | CASSLVSDKQYF | TGTGCCAGCAGCTTAGTTTCCGATAAGCAGTACTTC
. | TRBJ1-3 | TRBV11-2 | . | CASSFQVGAGNTIYF | TGTGCCAGCAGCTTCCAGGTGGGCGCTGGAAACACCATATATTTT
TRBD2 | TRBJ2-3 | TRBV25-1 | . | CASSPGTRRADTQYF | TGTGCCAGCAGCCCAGGGACTAGGCGGGCAGATACGCAGTATTTT
. | TRBJ1-1 | TRBV29-1 | many | CSVWEGLNTEAFF | TGCAGCGTTTGGGAGGGTCTGAACACTGAAGCTTTCTTT
TRBD1 | TRBJ1-5 | TRBV7-2 | . | CASSGGQHSNQPQHF | TGTGCCAGCAGCGGGGGACAGCATAGCAATCAGCCCCAGCATTTT
. | TRBJ1-2 | TRBV2 | few | CASMGAGYGYTF | TGTGCCAGCATGGGGGCTGGCTATGGCTACACCTTC
. | TRBJ1-1 | TRBV7-2 | . | CASNKGGNTEAFF | TGTGCCAGCAACAAAGGGGGGAACACTGAAGCTTTCTTT
TRBD1 | TRBJ2-7 | TRBV10-3 | . | CAISPGTGQRQYF | TGTGCCATCAGTCCCGGGACAGGGCAAAGGCAGTACTTC
TRBD1 | TRBJ1-2 | TRBV5-4 | few | CASSLGGTGGLNGYTF | TGTGCCAGCAGCTTGGGAGGGACAGGAGGTTTGAATGGCTACACCTTC
TRBD2 | TRBJ2-7 | TRBV6-6 | . | CASSYGGDYSYEQYF | TGTGCCAGCAGTTACGGCGGGGACTACTCCTACGAGCAGTACTTC
. | TRBJ1-3 | TRBV19 | few | CASSAGPRKSGNTIYF | TGTGCCAGTAGTGCGGGTCCGCGGAAATCTGGAAACACCATATATTTT
TRBD2 | TRBJ2-7 | TRBV24-1 | few | CASSFPTSGDSYEQYF | TGTGCCAGCAGCTTCCCGACCAGCGGGGACTCCTACGAGCAGTACTTC
. | TRBJ1-4 | TRBV4-2 | . | CASSQSAGRNEKLFF | TGTGCCAGCAGCCAAAGTGCAGGGCGTAATGAAAAACTGTTTTTT
. | TRBJ2-2 | TRBV29-1 | once | CSVERGGSGELLF | TGCAGCGTTGAAAGGGGGGGGTCCGGGGAGCTGCTTTTT
TRBD1 | TRBJ1-4 | TRBV7-9 | . | CASSIAGTVVEKLFF | TGTGCCAGCAGCATAGCCGGGACAGTTGTTGAAAAACTGTTTTTT
. | TRBJ1-5 | TRBV15 | . | CATSSPFGQPQHF | TGTGCCACCAGCAGCCCCTTCGGACAGCCCCAGCATTTT
. | TRBJ2-5 | TRBV10-3 | . | CAISEPQYF | TGTGCCATCAGTGAGCCCCAGTACTTC
. | TRBJ1-1 | TRBV25-1 | . | CASSEQRQDTEAFF | TGTGCCAGCTCAGAACAGAGACAGGACACTGAAGCTTTCTTT
. | TRBJ1-2 | TRBV29-1 | . | CSVEDRGPGAYSYTF | TGCAGCGTTGAAGATCGGGGCCCTGGGGCCTATAGCTACACCTTC
. | TRBJ1-6 | TRBV7-2 | . | CASSVVSEGEILHF | TGTGCCAGCAGCGTAGTTTCTGAAGGGGAGATCCTCCACTTT
. | TRBJ2-5 | TRBV7-9 | . | CASTRRDGGGPQYF | TGTGCCAGCACCAGGCGAGACGGCGGTGGGCCCCAGTACTTC